One sample yielded the 20 T cell receptor beta chains listed below, sequenced in a study of vaccination effects on CD4 cells after COVID-19 (dated by TCRdb to 2022 to 2024). Library prep was done by the immunoSEQ multiplex PCR assay. TCRdb stores this immuneACCESS table with in-frame sequences only. Part of the clones is absent; in the studies checked, under half of the shortfall reflects unresolved V genes, and no reason is known for the rest. Present in this sample are 57,000 or so clones, less than 80% of which were seen just once. The top ten clonotypes cover about 4.6% of the sample. After around eleven days of culture, CD4+ T cells were isolated with the EasySep CD4+ T cell isolation kit. Participants received two doses of either the BNT162b2 or the mRNA-1273 mRNA SARS-CoV-2 vaccine. These TCRs are of unknown antigen specificity. Sequences were derived from CD4+ T cells from PBMCs cultured without peptide, sampled after COVID-19 vaccination. The receptors were sampled from a human donor who received a COVID-19 vaccine.

The chain carries TRBV3-1 (or the pseudogene TRBV3-2) and TRBJ2-7; 15 nucleotides agree with TRBD2. The ends lost 5 bases at V and 8 bases at J; junction bases unmatched: 4. From germline, CDR1 is LGHDT and CDR2 YNNKEL (reference sequence). The CDR3 consists of 14 residues. The CDR3 here is CASSEGLAGGKQYF. The CDR3 DNA sequence: TGTGCCAGCAGCGAGGGACTAGCGGGGGGCAAGCAGTACTTC.

The chain carries TRBV18 and TRBJ1-4; D ambiguous. Looked up from germline, CDR1 is KGHSH and CDR2 is LQKENI. This CDR3 is built from 15 residues. Trimming removed 4 bases at V and 0 bases at J, with 9 bases between. DNA for the CDR3: TGTGCCAGCTCACTTTTGGCCTCAACTAATGAAAAACTGTTTTTT. Encoded protein: CASSLLASTNEKLFF.

The chain carries TRBV4-2 and TRBJ1-1, with D uncertain. The CDR3 runs to 13 residues. The ends were cut back, 0 bases at V and 8 bases at J, with 10 bases in the middle. Germline CDR1 LGHNA, CDR2 YNFKEQ. Written as DNA, the CDR3 is TGTGCCAGCAGCCAAGAAAGGAGGGTAGAAGCTTTCTTT. Its protein product is CASSQERRVEAFF.

The V and J genes are TRBV28 and TRBJ2-5; possible D gene TRBD1, 8 bases. The CDR3 covers 16 residues. CDR1 and CDR2 (germline): MDHEN, SYDVKM. The V gene lost 6 bases and the J gene lost 8 bases, with 25 bases spanning the gap. The CDR3 sequence: CASSHRPGQGGRTQYF. In DNA form, the CDR3 reads TGTGCCAGCAGCCACCGGCCTGGACAGGGAGGGCGAACCCAGTACTTC.

The chain combines TRBV5-6 with TRBJ2-7; D might be TRBD1 (5 bases). The V gene's germline CDR1 is SGHDT and CDR2 YYEEEE. V was clipped by 5 bases and J by 8 bases, with 17 bases between them. The CDR3 is made up of 13 amino acids. The CDR3 DNA follows: TGTGCCAGCAGGACCAACCCAGGGTTCCAGCAGTACTTC. Its protein product is CASRTNPGFQQYF.

Sample share makes this clone medium-sized (0.01 to 0.1%). V usage is TRBV10-3 and J usage is TRBJ2-7; 10 bases match TRBD2. The V segment lost 2 bases and the J segment 6 bases; nucleotides outside the gene matches: 7. The V gene's germline CDR1 is ENHRY and CDR2 SYGVKD. The CDR3 covers 15 residues. CDR3 sequence reads: CAISERVVAGGEQYF. CDR3 bases: TGTGCCATCAGTGAGAGGGTGGTAGCGGGGGGCGAGCAGTACTTC.

The sample holds a few counts of this clone. V and J are TRBV28 and TRBJ1-2, with D perhaps TRBD1 (5 bases). Germline CDR1 reads MDHEN; CDR2 reads SYDVKM. V lost 4 bases and J 2 bases, leaving 14 bases between the germline ends. This CDR3 is 15 amino acids long. The CDR3 coding sequence is TGTGCCAGCAGTTCATTTTGGGGGGTAAACTATGGCTACACCTTC. Protein product: CASSSFWGVNYGYTF.

CDR3 sequence reads: CASSLGTNNQPQHF. The CDR3 DNA sequence: TGTGCCAGCAGCTTAGGGACGAATAATCAGCCCCAGCATTTT. The chain joins TRBV7-8 to TRBJ1-5; no firm D call. The CDR3 contains 14 residues. Trimming took 1 base from V and 4 from J, leaving 8 bases between them. In germline, CDR1 is SGHVS, CDR2 FQNEAQ.

The count of this clone is one. The chain has TRBV20-1 and TRBJ1-6; 7 nucleotides align to TRBD1. Per germline, CDR1 DFQATT and CDR2 SNEGSKA (reference sequence). The trim removed 6 bases at V and 6 bases at J, leaving 8 bases unmatched. This CDR3 has 14 residues. The CDR3 is CSASEGQPNSPLHF. CDR3 DNA sequence: TGCAGTGCGAGTGAGGGACAGCCTAATTCACCCCTCCACTTT.

The rearrangement joins TRBV6-6 to TRBJ2-7; 7 positions agree with TRBD1. This CDR3 comprises 13 residues. The V gene end was trimmed by 8 bases and the J gene end by 2 bases; junction bases not matched to a gene: 6. Germline values: CDR1 MNHNY, CDR2 SVGAGI (reference sequence). CDR3: CASEGTETYEQYF. DNA of the CDR3: TGTGCCAGCGAAGGGACAGAAACCTACGAGCAGTACTTC.

This rearrangement joins TRBV5-4 to TRBJ2-2; D is perhaps TRBD2 (6 bases). Deletions cut 3 bases from V and 2 bases from J, with 11 bases between. Per the germline V gene, CDR1 is SGHNT and CDR2 is YYREEE (reference sequence). The CDR3 runs to 15 residues. CDR3 nucleotides: TGTGCCAGCAGCTGGGGGACTTTCAACACCGGGGAGCTGTTTTTT. Its protein is CASSWGTFNTGELFF.

V is TRBV5-6 and J is TRBJ2-7, with D hard to call. This CDR3 has 12 amino acids. V was pared by 0 bases and J by 3 bases, with 4 bases between. The germline V gene encodes CDR1 SGHDT and CDR2 YYEEEE. This CDR3 reads CASSLGGYEQYF. The CDR3 bases are TGTGCCAGCAGCTTGGGGGGCTACGAGCAGTACTTC.

This clone was counted only a few times. V and J are TRBV19 and TRBJ1-5; 7 bases are a match to TRBD1. This CDR3 is 18 amino acids long. Germline V CDR1 and CDR2: LNHDA, SQIVND (reference sequence). Trimming cost V 5 bases and J 0 bases; bases outside gene matches: 13. The CDR3 DNA reads TGTGCCAGTAGTCCGATTCCGGGACAGTCCCATAGCAATCAGCCCCAGCATTTT. The encoded protein is CASSPIPGQSHSNQPQHF. The full variable domain, in which reference TRBV19 and TRBJ1-5 provide the parts outside the CDR3, is DGGITQSPKYLFRKEGQNVTLSCEQNLNHDAMYWYRQDPGQGLRLIYYSQIVNDFQKGDIAEGYSVSREKKESFPLTVTSAQKNPTAFYLCASSPIPGQSHSNQPQHFGDGTRLSIL.

The V gene is TRBV5-1, the J gene TRBJ1-1; D ambiguous. This CDR3 comprises 15 residues. The V end was cut by 4 bases, the J end by 4 bases, with 17 bases between. CDR1 SGHRS and CDR2 YFSETQ come from the germline V gene. The CDR3: CASSPTRGVVTEAFF. The CDR3, as DNA: TGCGCCAGCAGCCCCACACGAGGAGTGGTCACTGAAGCTTTCTTT.

V and J are TRBV5-1 and TRBJ1-1; no firm D call. CDR1 and CDR2 (germline): SGHRS, YFSETQ. CDR3 size: 14 residues. V shed 2 bases and J shed 0 bases, with 8 bases lying between them. For the CDR3, the DNA is TGCGCCAGCAGCTTTGGGGATATGAACACTGAAGCTTTCTTT. Translating it yields CASSFGDMNTEAFF.

In this sample, this clone turned up once. CDR3 residues: CASSPLPRTGGGGYTF. CDR3 DNA: TGTGCCAGCAGCCCCCTTCCAAGGACAGGGGGAGGTGGCTACACCTTC. The chain combines TRBV7-9 with TRBJ1-2, with 10 bases fitting TRBD1. The CDR3 has 16 amino acids. V lost 5 bases, J lost 7 bases, and 13 bases stayed unmatched. Germline-derived CDR1 and CDR2 are SEHNR and FQNEAQ (reference sequence).

V gene TRBV4-2 combines with J gene TRBJ2-6, with 7 bases matching TRBD1. V shed 5 bases and J 4 bases; nucleotides not matched to a gene: 5. The CDR3 totals 15 residues. Germline-derived CDR1 and CDR2 are LGHNA and YNFKEQ. CDR3 in DNA: TGTGCCAGCAGCTCACAGGGGTCAGGGGCCAACGTCCTGACTTTC. This gives the protein CASSSQGSGANVLTF.

The V call is TRBV4-1, the J call TRBJ1-3; no clear D gene. The CDR3 is 17 amino acids. In germline, CDR1 is MGHRA, CDR2 YSYEKL. Trimming took off 1 base at V and 1 base at J, with 14 bases between the two ends. CDR3 nucleotide sequence: TGCGCCAGCAGCCAAGTTGCCCTGACCGAATCTGGAAACACCATATATTTT. It is translated as CASSQVALTESGNTIYF.

The rearrangement links TRBV6-5 to TRBJ1-5, with a possible D match to TRBD1 (5 bases). Looked up from germline, CDR1 is MNHEY and CDR2 is SVGAGI. This CDR3 is 12 amino acids long. V was clipped by 6 bases and J by 7 bases, with 10 bases between them. This CDR3 is CASRAGRQPQHF. CDR3 nucleotide sequence: TGTGCCAGCAGGGCAGGGCGGCAGCCCCAGCATTTT.

This chain's CDR3 is CASSPGGRNTEAFF. In DNA form, the CDR3 reads TGTGCCAGCTCACCAGGGGGGCGGAACACTGAAGCTTTCTTT. The rearrangement joins TRBV18 to TRBJ1-1; possibly TRBD1 for D (6 bases). V gave up 2 bases and J gave up 1 base, with 8 bases separating them. This CDR3 has 14 amino acids. The V gene's germline CDR1 is KGHSH and CDR2 LQKENI.